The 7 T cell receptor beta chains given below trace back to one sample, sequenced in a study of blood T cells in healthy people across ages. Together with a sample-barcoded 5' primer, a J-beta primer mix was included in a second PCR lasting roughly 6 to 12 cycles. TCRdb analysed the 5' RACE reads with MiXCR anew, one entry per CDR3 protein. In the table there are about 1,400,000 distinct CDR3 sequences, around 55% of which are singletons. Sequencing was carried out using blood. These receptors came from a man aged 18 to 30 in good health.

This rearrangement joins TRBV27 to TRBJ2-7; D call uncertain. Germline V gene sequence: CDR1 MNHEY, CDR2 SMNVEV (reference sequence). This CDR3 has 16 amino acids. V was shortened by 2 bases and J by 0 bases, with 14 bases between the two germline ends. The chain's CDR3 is CASSLAGQFYSYEQYF. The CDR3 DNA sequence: TGTGCCAGCAGTTTAGCTGGGCAGTTCTACTCCTACGAGCAGTACTTC.

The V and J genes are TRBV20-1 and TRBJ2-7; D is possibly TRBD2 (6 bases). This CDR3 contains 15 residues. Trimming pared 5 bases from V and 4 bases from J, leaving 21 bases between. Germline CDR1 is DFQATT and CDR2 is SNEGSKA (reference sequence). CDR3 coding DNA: TGCAGTGCTTCGGGAGATAAGAACGGTCCATACGAGCAGTACTTC. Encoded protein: CSASGDKNGPYEQYF.

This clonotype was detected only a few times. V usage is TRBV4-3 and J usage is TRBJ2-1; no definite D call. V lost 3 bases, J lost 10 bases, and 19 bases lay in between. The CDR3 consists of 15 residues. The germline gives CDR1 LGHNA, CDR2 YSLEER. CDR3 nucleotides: TGCGCCAGCAGCCAGGAAACCCTAGGGCGAGGAGAGCAGTTCTTC. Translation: CASSQETLGRGEQFF.

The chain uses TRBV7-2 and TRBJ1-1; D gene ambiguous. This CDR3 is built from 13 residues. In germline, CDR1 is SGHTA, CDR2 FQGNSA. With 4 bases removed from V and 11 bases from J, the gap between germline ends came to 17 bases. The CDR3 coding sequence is TGTGCCAGCAGCTACGGCGGCGGCCGTGGGGCTTTCTTT. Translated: CASSYGGGRGAFF.

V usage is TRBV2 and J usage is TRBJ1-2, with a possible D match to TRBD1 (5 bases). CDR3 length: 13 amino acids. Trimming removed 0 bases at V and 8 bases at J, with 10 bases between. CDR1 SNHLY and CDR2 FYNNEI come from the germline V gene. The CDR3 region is CASSEARGEGYTF. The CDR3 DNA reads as TGTGCCAGCAGTGAAGCACGAGGGGAGGGCTACACCTTC.

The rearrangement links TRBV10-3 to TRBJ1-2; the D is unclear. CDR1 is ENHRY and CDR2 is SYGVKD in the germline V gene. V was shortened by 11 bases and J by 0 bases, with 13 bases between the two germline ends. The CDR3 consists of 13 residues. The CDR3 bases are TGTGCCGCCCGGCCGGTGGCTAACTATGGCTACACCTTC. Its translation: CAARPVANYGYTF.

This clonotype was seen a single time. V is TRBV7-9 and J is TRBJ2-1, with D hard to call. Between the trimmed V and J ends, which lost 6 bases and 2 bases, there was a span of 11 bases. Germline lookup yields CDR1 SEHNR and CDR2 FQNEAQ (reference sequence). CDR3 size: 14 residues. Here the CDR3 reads CASRPDGTYNEQFF. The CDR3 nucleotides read TGTGCCAGCAGACCCGACGGAACCTACAATGAGCAGTTCTTC.